This T cell receptor (beta chain) was captured by sequencing in a study of blood T cell repertoires in COVID-19. Whole-study context: Acute-phase and convalescent COVID-19 samples originated in the United States, Italy and Spain.

The CDR3 spans 12 residues. The germline gives CDR1 SNHLY, CDR2 FYNNEI. The V end was cut by 8 bases, the J end by 10 bases, with 12 bases between. As processed by the authors: Reference gene primer amplification yielded estimated nucleated cell counts. Sequenced by immunoSEQ multiplex PCR; TCRdb stores in-frame clones only, minus some. V, J and clone size are those of that table, while D and trimming were read from the DNA. Of about 190,000 clones in the sample, approximately 86% were seen once. This clone was found once. The TCR originated in a man younger than 45 with acute or convalescent COVID-19. The specimen was peripheral blood. The genes are TRBV2 and TRBJ1-6; D call uncertain. The CDR3 loop reads CASGGESSPLHF. The CDR3 bases are TGTGCCAGCGGCGGGGAGTCGTCACCCCTCCACTTT.